This TCR beta chain stems from a study of shared clonotypes between healthy human individuals (dated by TCRdb to about 2020). General notes on the study: Three men and a couple of women, aged 18 to 49 years, made up the cohort. Per donor, three plates each were used for CD4 naive and CD4 memory, two for CD8 naive, and one for CD8 memory. The study deeply sequenced blood TCR repertoires of roughly five healthy adults to estimate repertoire size and the extent of clonotype sharing between individuals. Libraries were prepared and TCR repertoires were sequenced by different laboratories using diverse techniques, in order to increase sequencing depth and limit assay-specific biases. Between about 0.94 and 10 billion PBMCs per donor were obtained by leukapheresis. Study-wide conclusions, independent of this receptor: Clonotypes shared by all four sorted-subset donors showed higher generation probabilities than non-shared clonotypes. Sampling was restricted to blood, and TCR repertoires in tissues likely differ from the TCR repertoires found in blood. Pairwise subsampling led to the expectation that sequencing depth would affect the degree of clonotype sharing among donors. Estimated clonotype richness was generally larger for naive than for memory subsets. Because the study included only a small number of donors, the genetic and exposure-history diversity represented was limited. When a few donors were compared, the shared fraction of clonotypes was 5% to 6.5% for naive CD4, less than 4% for naive CD8, 2.3% for memory CD4, and 0.3% to 0.5% for memory CD8. Rarefaction of sorted-subset datasets indicated incomplete sequencing despite the large sequencing depth.

Healthy HIV-negative adults with no recently reported acute infections or vaccinations were included as donors. Every donor was a Caucasian adult residing in Nashville, Tennessee, USA. CD4+ T cells were enriched by magnetic negative selection, after which naive cells were positively selected on CD45RA and the negative fraction was taken as the memory subset. Blood was obtained by leukapheresis, after which PBMCs were separated by Ficoll-Histopaque density gradient centrifugation and cryopreserved in liquid nitrogen vapor phase. Analytical flow cytometry was used to check the purity and quantity of each magnetically sorted T cell population. Each sorted fraction had its genomic DNA isolated and then quantified by UV absorbance on a Nanodrop 2000c. In regard to this clone: There is no known antigen for this receptor. No quality values exist for individual bases; no much larger clone is one base distant.

Using the deep immunoSEQ assay, TCR CDR3 regions were amplified from genomic DNA by multiplex PCR. Extracted genomic DNA from each cell subset was distributed evenly across all wells of several immunoSEQ 96-well plates, and each plate was treated as a replicate. For sorted subsets, approximately 210 ng genomic DNA, equal to about 30,000 T cell genomes, was loaded into each replicate PCR. Purified libraries were measured with a Qubit 3.0 fluorometer, size-checked on a Bioanalyzer 2100, and measured again with the KAPA Library Quantification kit. Every immunoSEQ 96-well plate was sequenced on a separate single-read 150-cycle Illumina NextSeq 550 flow cell. Concerning the study's data processing: The immunoSEQ output contained only junctional sequences without quality scores, so filtering could not match that applied to full-length reads. To assign V/J genes and CDR3, sequences were annotated against IMGT germline references using PyIR, a Python wrapper for IgBLAST v1.9. Reads were filtered out if the reads had weak V/J assignments (E-value above 1e-6), no CDR3, stop codons, out-of-frame junctions, or ambiguous translated residues. V3J clonotypes were defined as sequences sharing an identical inferred V gene, J gene, and CDR3 amino acid sequence. Percentage overlap between repertoires was computed as shared unique clonotypes divided by the size of the smaller repertoire. Richness of each repertoire was evaluated using RTK rarefaction, the Chao1 estimator, and Recon v2.1 estimates of unobserved clonotypes. For all TCRbeta clonotypes obtained by the gDNA method from four donors, generation probabilities were computed with OLGA. Not all clones reach the TCRdb copy of this immuneACCESS table, which keeps in-frame sequences only. Checked studies attribute under half of the gap to unresolved V genes and leave the rest unexplained. V, J and clone size derive from that table, while D and trimming were established from the DNA sequence. A total of more than 2,000,000 clones appear in this sample, around nine tenths of them only once. The ten top clones hold around 0.15% of the sample.

For CDR1 and CDR2, the germline V gene lists MGHRA and YSYEKL. At the junction V is shortened by 0 bases and J by 3 bases, with 21 bases in between. Counted from cysteine to phenylalanine, this CDR3 has 18 amino acids. Of all the DNA, just the CDR3 is kept, 54 bases in frame from base 1. The chain employs TRBV4-1 and TRBJ2-7; tentative D gene TRBD1, with 7 bases matching. Specimen: naive CD4+ T cells sorted from blood. The sample's cell subset or site label, in plain terms: CD45RA+ positively selected. This receptor was obtained from a man younger than 35 in good health. The base sequence is TGCGCCAGCAGCCAAGATTTCCAGGGGGGTTTTACTTTCTACGAGCAGTACTTC. Its product reads: CASSQDFQGGFTFYEQYF.